This TCR beta chain derives from a study of regulatory T cells in long-lasting Graves disease (dated by TCRdb to about 2021). Turning to the overall study: To count as having persistent Graves' disease, a patient had to have received antithyroid drug treatment for over 5 years with TSH receptor autoantibodies remaining persistently positive. Patients with persistent Graves' disease were compared with patients with newly diagnosed Graves' disease using TCR sequencing and RNA sequencing of peripheral blood. The study was conducted in China and was registered as a clinical trial. TCR sequencing covered some 13 persistent and roughly 20 newly diagnosed Graves' disease patients, around 33 samples in total. Persistent Graves' disease patients in the clinical cohort had taken antithyroid drugs for roughly 10 years on average.

CDR1 SGHRS and CDR2 YFSETQ were looked up in the germline V gene. Including cysteine and phenylalanine, the CDR3 has 14 amino acids. Only the CDR3 DNA stays, 42 bases, in frame from base 1. V gives up 0 bases and J gives up 8 bases, and the segment between their germline ends measures 14 bases. A few counts support this clonotype. No cognate antigen has been identified for it. Base qualities are not provided; no much larger clone lies one nucleotide away. The time point tag for this specimen amounts to: persistent/refractory GD, antithyroid drugs over 5 years with positive TRAb. For both TCR sequencing and RNA sequencing, RNA was extracted from PBMCs using TRIzol. The diagnosis of Graves' disease followed American Thyroid Association guidelines. Patients were recruited from an endocrinology department in Xi'an, China. Each patient gave approximately 8.8 milliliters of peripheral blood, collected in an EDTA anticoagulant tube. Ficoll Paque Plus density gradient separation was used to isolate PBMCs, and no additional T cell sorting was done. An Agilent 2100 Bioanalyzer and agarose gel were used to assess RNA quality, and a NanoDrop 2000 was used to measure RNA concentration.

Receptor libraries were prepared by multiplex PCR. The sequencing machine was an Illumina HiSeq 4000. TCR beta libraries were built with iRepertoire HTBI primers and Arm-PCR amplification of CDR3 regions. Before sequencing, the PCR products went through gel purification. From the authors' description of their analysis: Gene usage analysis of CDR3 amino acid clonotypes used the 55 to 80 TRBV and about 14 TRBJ segments found across samples. COPE and FqMerger were used to merge filtered high-quality paired reads into contigs. BLAST was used to align contigs to the IMGT TRBV, TRBD and TRBJ reference genes, and CDR3 was defined following IMGT. Clonotypes above 0.1% frequency were classified as highly expanded clones. Shannon entropy was used to measure repertoire diversity, and the Gini coefficient was used to measure V-J evenness. Clonotypes shared by more than one individual were considered public. In-frame beta chains were kept once TCRdb had trimmed the public reads at Q25 with fastp and called clones with MiXCR. Rows merge per CDR3 protein into single entries with the most common DNA and genes. It is TCRdb's table, rather than the study itself, that gives the V and J calls and clone size. This sample has hundreds of thousands of distinct CDR3 sequences in its table, and around 20% of those were observed once. The top ten clones comprise 14% of the sample.

General findings and caveats noted by the study authors: Only peripheral blood was studied, because thyroid tissue, the primary lesion, was inaccessible. More public clonotypes were shared among persistent patients (over 2,500) than among newly diagnosed patients (966). Persistent disease showed preferential use of TRBV28, TRBJ1-2 and TRBJ2-5, whereas newly diagnosed disease favored TRBV20-1 and TRBJ2-1. Persistent Graves' disease patients showed lower TCR Shannon entropy and fewer highly expanded clones than newly diagnosed patients, suggesting clonal expansion. Sequencing and analysis were restricted to the TCR beta chain. The authors noted that the small sample size was a limitation that may lower accuracy.

The V and J segments used are TRBV5-1 and TRBJ1-1; too little of a D gene remains to name it. This sequence was found in a female donor with Graves disease. The sequences come from peripheral blood mononuclear cells (PBMCs), collected when the disease was refractory, from a patient treated with antithyroid drugs. The nucleotide sequence reads TGCGCCAGCAGCTTGGGGGTCTCGGCCTCGGAAGCTTTCTTT. Its protein is CASSLGVSASEAFF.